Sequencing of this T cell receptor (beta chain) was carried out in a study of shared clonotypes between healthy human individuals. Naive CD8 cells were CD45RO-negative, positively selected for CCR7, excluding terminally differentiated effector memory CD45RA+ cells. V lost 3 bases, J lost 0 bases, and 28 bases lay in between. The CDR3 is made up of 21 amino acids. Per the germline V gene, CDR1 is SGDLS and CDR2 is YYNGEE. Produced via immunoSEQ multiplex PCR; TCRdb's table is partial and in-frame only. The sample lists nearly 600,000 clones; nearly 97% were seen once. J is TRBJ2-1 and V is TRBV9, with D possibly TRBD2 on 6 matching bases. This clonotype originated in a woman in her 30s in good health. Sequences were obtained from naive CD8+ T cells sorted from blood. CDR3 bases: TGTGCCAGCAGCGGGGGAGGCCGGGACTTTTTCTTAGAAAGCTCCTACAATGAGCAGTTCTTC. It specifies CASSGGGRDFFLESSYNEQFF.